This is a list of T cell receptor beta chains from one sample in a study of blood T cell repertoires in COVID-19. TCRdb keeps only in-frame clones here, not all; method: immunoSEQ multiplex PCR. The sample comprises 200,000 to 250,000 clones, roughly 80% of which are singletons, and less than 3.5% rests with the top ten. The sequencing input was peripheral blood. These receptors were obtained from a woman younger than 35 with acute or convalescent COVID-19. CDR3s leave out the opening cysteine and the closing phenylalanine or tryptophan. The order of the fields is V gene, J gene, CDR3 protein.

TRBV18	TRBJ2-5	ASSPFSGSGQETQY
TRBV6-2/TRBV6-3	TRBJ2-1	ASSKGTGRFSGSPYNEQF
TRBV11-2	TRBJ2-1	ASSYRDRGLLDEQF
TRBV5-6	TRBJ2-7	ASSFYWTSGSVEREQY
TRBV5-6	TRBJ2-7	ASSGTSHEQY
TRBV3-1/TRBV3-2	TRBJ1-5	ASSYSGSNQPQH
TRBV5-1	TRBJ2-7	ASSLNRDEQY
TRBV30	TRBJ1-1	AWMRTANTEAF
TRBV9	TRBJ2-3	ASSAQASGIGDTQY
TRBV6-5	TRBJ2-1	ASSRSGRAYNEQF
TRBV6-2/TRBV6-3	TRBJ2-3	ASSYTTGTGTDTQY
TRBV7-9	TRBJ2-1	ASSSVGLAGESYNEQF
TRBV18	TRBJ1-2	ASSPDRVGYT
TRBV30	TRBJ2-1	AWEIDRVEQF
TRBV5-4	TRBJ2-7	ASRMRDSPLEQY
TRBV4-3	TRBJ1-6	ASSQVQGANSPLH
TRBV4-1	TRBJ2-1	ASSQGLAGYEQF
TRBV5-1	TRBJ2-2	ASSLDRVDTGELF
TRBV7-4	TRBJ2-5	ASSFRRTGSETQY
TRBV6-5	TRBJ2-7	ASSPLEPYEQY
TRBV27	TRBJ2-7	ASSLSGVYEQY
TRBV6-5	TRBJ1-3	ASSYSQTNSGNTIY
TRBV28	TRBJ1-5	ASSLLRGRGQPQH
TRBV24-1	TRBJ2-1	ATSDTTSGRAGEQF
TRBV24-1	TRBJ1-2	ATSDPGTGGYGYT
TRBV18	TRBJ1-6	ASSLRGESNNSPLH
TRBV28	TRBJ1-2	ASRRGQGYGYT
TRBV11-2	TRBJ1-5	ASSLVSDQPQH
TRBV7-2	TRBJ2-5	ASSPRTSGKETQY
TRBV29-1	TRBJ2-7	SVERQGGEQY
TRBV5-1	TRBJ2-1	ASSLGGYNEQF
TRBV7-2	TRBJ1-5	ASSLSGVEQPQH
TRBV29-1	TRBJ2-2	SAETGPGELF
TRBV28	TRBJ2-7	ASTPNGRDSYEQY
TRBV28	TRBJ2-7	ASSPTRTSGRGYEQY
TRBV18	TRBJ2-2	ASSKNTGTGADGELF
TRBV30	TRBJ1-2	AWSVRSWQGASYT
TRBV27	TRBJ1-1	ASSLTGLTEAF
TRBV11-1	TRBJ1-1	ASSRGNTEAF
TRBV11-2	TRBJ1-6	ASSPVGGAKGSPLH
TRBV3-1/TRBV3-2	TRBJ2-1	ASSPGLAGVYEQF
TRBV7-8	TRBJ2-4	ASSFVQGWRNIQY
TRBV7-6	TRBJ2-3	ASSPLAGAGTDTQY
TRBV5-4	TRBJ2-3	ASSLASSSGSTDTQY
TRBV2	TRBJ1-5	ASSRQDNSNQPQH
TRBV5-5	TRBJ1-2	ASSPGWTGDYGYT
TRBV9	TRBJ2-7	ASSAGQGDPYEQY
TRBV11-3	TRBJ2-1	ASSSNGLAADEQF
TRBV11-2	TRBJ1-2	ASSPYGGPGIGGEGYT
TRBV9	TRBJ2-2	ASSVGALTNTGELF
TRBV6-5	TRBJ1-2	ASSLIGVDGYT
TRBV23-1	TRBJ2-1	ASSPGGTQGTEQF
TRBV6-5	TRBJ1-1	ASGEQGPREAF
TRBV19	TRBJ2-3	ASSLPGLADTDTQY
TRBV4-3	TRBJ2-4	ASSAGLAGLAKNIQY
TRBV11-2	TRBJ2-7	ASSGTDNYEQY
TRBV28	TRBJ2-5	ASSRQLQETQY
TRBV7-2	TRBJ1-6	ASSLVGQYSYNSPLH
TRBV4-2	TRBJ2-5	ASSQALSLSGQETQY
TRBV10-3	TRBJ2-3	AISDYGGPSTDTQY